The clone carrying this T cell receptor beta chain was found many times. Its target is unknown. The entry originates in a study of neurological immune-mediated disorders. Study observations and caveats: Phylogenetic grouping placed 18 of 34 multiple sclerosis patients' repertoires in one related-CDR3 cluster, a possible signature. The multiple sclerosis repertoire cluster had no association with any clinical or MRI feature.

Over 190 million TCR-beta sequences, together covering 15-18 subjects, were produced by every individual sequencing run that was carried out. TCRdb redid the calling of the 5' RACE reads with MiXCR, one entry per CDR3 protein. The table includes about 59,000 distinct CDR3 sequences, around 3.5% detected once. Germline lookup yields CDR1 MDHEN and CDR2 SYDVKM. This CDR3 has 14 amino acids. V was shortened by 0 bases and J by 6 bases, with 12 bases between the two germline ends. The chain couples TRBV28 to TRBJ2-7, with D unresolved. The clonotype originates from a woman in her twenties or thirties with multiple sclerosis. The sample was PBMCs. CDR3 coding DNA: TGTGCCAGCAGTTTATGGGCAGGAATAATCGAGCAGTACTTC. Its protein is CASSLWAGIIEQYF.